This TCR beta chain emerged from a study of T cell responses to AZD1222 COVID-19 vaccine. Regarding the study as a whole: Elevations in Spike-specific TCR breadth and depth followed administration of two AZD1222 doses. Reportedly, nearly half of unique spike TCRs recognized epitopes outside B.1.351/B.1.1.7 mutations. Donors were mostly white British, more females; clonal diversity possibly underestimated.

A word on this clone: The antigen is undetermined.

Sequencing used immunoSEQ multiplex PCR; TCRdb keeps in-frame clones, though not all of them. In the table there are 150,000 to 200,000 clones, approximately 90% of which are singletons. The CDR3 is made up of 17 amino acids. V dropped 5 bases and J dropped 0 bases, with 14 bases sitting between them. From germline, CDR1 is LNHDA and CDR2 SQIVND (reference sequence). The chain recombines TRBV19 with TRBJ1-6; tentative D call: TRBD1 (6 bases). Sequencing was performed on peripheral blood, taken 28 days after the second AZD1222 dose. This clonotype originated in an adult who received the AZD1222 COVID-19 vaccine. CDR3 sequence reads: CASSGGDTSSYNSPLHF. CDR3 bases: TGTGCCAGTAGTGGGGGGGACACGAGCTCCTATAATTCACCCCTCCACTTT.